A single sample is the source of the 12 T cell receptor beta chains below, sequenced in a study of T cells in Graves' hyperthyroidism and ophthalmopathy. Regions amplified from RNA transcripts were the TCR beta CDR3 regions. The HTBI primer set drove a first-round RT-PCR of the TCR CDR3. TCRdb reprocessed the multiplex PCR reads via MiXCR and lists one record per CDR3 protein. The profile shows about 350,000 distinct CDR3 sequences, roughly 14% of them singletons. Material for sequencing was blood. The receptors were sampled from a woman aged 25-40 years with Graves' hyperthyroidism.

This clonotype was observed a few times. The chain has TRBV5-1 and TRBJ2-7, with 7 nucleotides matching TRBD2. The germline gives CDR1 SGHRS, CDR2 YFSETQ. V shed 1 base, J shed 7 bases, and the junction held 11 bases outside the gene matches. This CDR3 comprises 15 residues. The CDR3 is CASSLWSEGREEQYF. DNA of the CDR3: TGCGCCAGCAGCTTGTGGTCTGAAGGGAGGGAAGAGCAGTACTTC.

There are a few counts of this clonotype. One end of the junction fails to match germline, which may point to a read error. CDR3 nucleotides: TGCAGTGCTTCTCCGGGACTAGCGGGAGTTAGCACAGATACGCAGTGTTTT. Its protein is CSASPGLAGVSTDTQCF. The rearrangement links TRBV20-1 to TRBJ2-3; TRBD2 matches 14 bases. This CDR3 contains 17 residues. CDR1 is DFQATT, CDR2 SNEGSKA, per germline (reference sequence).

This clonotype was seen at least ten times. The V and J genes are TRBV12-3 or TRBV12-4 and TRBJ2-2; 8 bases are a match to TRBD1. J was trimmed by 5 bases and V by 5 bases; bases with no gene match: 4. CDR3 length equals 14 residues. In DNA, the CDR3 is TGTGCCAGCAGTCGGGACAGGCTGACCGGGGAGCTGTTTTTT. This translates into CASSRDRLTGELFF.

The chain uses TRBV27 and TRBJ2-4; TRBD2 is a possible D gene (6 bases). With 2 bases removed from V and 0 bases from J, the gap between germline ends came to 14 bases. Looked up from germline, CDR1 is MNHEY and CDR2 is SMNVEV (reference sequence). CDR3 size: 17 residues. CDR3 DNA sequence: TGTGCCAGCAGTTTACGGAGGGACTTGGTAGCCAAAAACATTCAGTACTTC. Residues: CASSLRRDLVAKNIQYF.

The gene calls are TRBV12-5 and TRBJ2-1; 8 bases fit TRBD1. J gave up 12 bases and V 6 bases, and 10 bases lay outside the gene matches. The germline gives CDR1 LGHNT, CDR2 FRNRAP. The CDR3 runs 13 residues. CDR3 coding DNA: TGTGCTAGTGGACCCGGACAGGGCGCCGGGCAGTTCTTC. It translates to CASGPGQGAGQFF.

The rearrangement uses TRBV7-9 and TRBJ2-6; a weak D match, TRBD2 (6 bases). The CDR3 runs 18 residues. Between the trimmed V and J ends, which lost 5 bases and 2 bases, there was a span of 19 bases. CDR1 SEHNR and CDR2 FQNEAQ come from the germline V gene (reference sequence). For the CDR3, the DNA is TGTGCCAGCAGCCCCCCAAGGTATTCGGGGGCTGGGGCCAACGTCCTGACTTTC. Protein product: CASSPPRYSGAGANVLTF.

J is TRBJ1-6 and V is TRBV6-1; possible D gene TRBD1, 5 bases. The ends were cut back, 4 bases at V and 8 bases at J, with 9 bases in the middle. The CDR3 runs to 13 residues. Germline CDR1 reads MNHNS; CDR2 reads SASEGT. For the CDR3, the DNA is TGTGCCAGCAGTGTTAAAGGGGATTCACCCCTCCACTTT. Residues: CASSVKGDSPLHF.

This clonotype was found a few times. The rearrangement links TRBV10-3 to TRBJ2-1; 8 nucleotides line up with TRBD2. This CDR3 has 13 amino acids. Germline V gene lookup returns CDR1 ENHRY and CDR2 SYGVKD. Losses at the gene ends were 3 bases for V and 9 bases for J; bases not matched to a gene: 4. The CDR3 sequence is CAISDGLAGEQFF. In DNA, the CDR3 is TGTGCCATCAGTGATGGGCTAGCGGGTGAGCAGTTCTTC.

The chain has TRBV29-1 and TRBJ2-7, with 7 bases aligning to TRBD2. V was pared by 2 bases and J by 2 bases, with 6 bases of the junction left unmatched. Germline CDR1 is SQVTM and CDR2 is ANQGSEA. The CDR3 length is 14 residues. This CDR3 is CSVELGEGTYEQYF. The CDR3 DNA sequence: TGCAGCGTTGAATTGGGGGAGGGTACCTACGAGCAGTACTTC.

This clonotype was counted many times. The rearrangement uses TRBV11-3 and TRBJ2-4; weak D call: TRBD2 (5 bases). In germline, CDR1 is SGHNT, CDR2 YENEEA. This CDR3 is built from 11 residues. V was pared by 5 bases and J by 9 bases, with 8 bases between. CDR3 nucleotide sequence: TGTGCCAGCAGCAAAGGAGGCATTCAGTACTTC. It is translated as CASSKGGIQYF.

This clonotype was recorded at least ten times. The V call is TRBV12-3 or TRBV12-4, the J call TRBJ2-3; D possibly uses TRBD1 or TRBD2 (5 bases each). Between the trimmed V and J ends, which lost 4 bases and 2 bases, there was a span of 19 bases. This CDR3 comprises 17 residues. CDR3 coding DNA: TGTGCCAGCAGTTCCCTCCCCGGGACCAAGTCCACAGATACGCAGTATTTT. It codes for CASSSLPGTKSTDTQYF.

This clonotype was counted at least ten times. This chain connects TRBV28 to TRBJ2-1; unclear D gene. V gave up 8 bases and J gave up 3 bases, with 11 bases separating them. Germline lookup yields CDR1 MDHEN and CDR2 SYDVKM. CDR3 size: 13 residues. The chain's CDR3 is CASRSQYYNEQFF. CDR3 sequence (DNA): TGTGCCAGCCGTTCCCAATACTACAATGAGCAGTTCTTC.